The 24 T cell receptor beta chains below come from one sample, sequenced in a study of regulatory T cells in long-lasting Graves disease. CDR3-region Arm-PCR and iRepertoire HTBI primers produced the TCR beta libraries. One entry per CDR3 protein results from TCRdb running MiXCR on the multiplex PCR reads. The sample holds 520,000 or so distinct CDR3 sequences; about 12% are singletons and the top ten take roughly 8.9%. This sample's time point: newly diagnosed GD, antithyroid drugs for less than 3 months. The authors made the TCR library using RNA they extracted from PBMCs. The sample was also reused in another study, on T cells in Graves' hyperthyroidism and ophthalmopathy.

The sequenced sample was peripheral blood mononuclear cells (PBMCs), obtained at new diagnosis, from a patient treated with antithyroid drugs. Receptor source: a woman aged 30 to 39 with Graves disease.

As concerns this clonotype: This may be a read error: a much more frequent sequence differs by one nucleotide. V gene TRBV6-1 combines with J gene TRBJ2-2; TRBD2 matches 9 bases. With V trimmed by 2 bases and J by 2 bases, 3 bases remained unmatched. This CDR3 spans 16 amino acids. Germline V gene data show CDR1 as MNHNS and CDR2 as SASEGT. Here the CDR3 DNA reads TGTGCCAGCAGTGAACGCGGGGGGGTTAACACCGGGGAGCTGTTTTTT. Its protein product is CASSERGGVNTGELFF.

In its sample, this clonotype was seen a few times. The rearrangement links TRBV30 to TRBJ2-6; TRBD1 aligns across 9 bases. J gave up 2 bases and V 3 bases, and 14 bases lay outside the gene matches. The CDR3 has 19 residues. Germline assignment: CDR1 GTSNPN and CDR2 SVGIG (reference sequence). CDR3 nucleotide sequence: TGTGCCTGGAGCGTCTACTACAGGGGGCCAGGGGCTGGGGCCAACGTCCTGACTTTC. Encoded protein: CAWSVYYRGPGAGANVLTF.

In this sample, this clonotype turned up a few times. The chain carries TRBV4-1 and TRBJ2-3, with 10 bases aligning to TRBD2. CDR1 MGHRA and CDR2 YSYEKL come from the germline V gene. This CDR3 spans 16 amino acids. V lost 4 bases, J lost 3 bases, and 7 bases stayed unmatched. The CDR3 sequence: CASSLSGRAGTDTQYF. The DNA for the CDR3 is TGCGCCAGCAGCCTCAGCGGGAGGGCGGGAACAGATACGCAGTATTTT.

The sample holds a few counts of this clonotype. The CDR3 DNA sequence: TGCGCCAGCAGCCGACCACTCGGTTACAGCGGGAGGGCCAATTTCTACAATGAGCAGTTCTTC. Protein sequence: CASSRPLGYSGRANFYNEQFF. The V and J genes are TRBV4-1 and TRBJ2-1, with 10 bases fitting TRBD2. CDR1 MGHRA and CDR2 YSYEKL come from the germline V gene. V shed 4 bases and J 3 bases; nucleotides not matched to a gene: 21. The CDR3 is 21 residues long.

This clonotype appeared many times. J is TRBJ1-1 and V is TRBV6-1; D is undetermined. Germline loops: CDR1 MNHNS, CDR2 SASEGT. V gave up 4 bases and J gave up 1 base, with 7 bases separating them. The CDR3 has 13 amino acids. CDR3 amino acids: CASSGAENTEAFF. CDR3 coding DNA: TGTGCCAGCAGTGGGGCAGAGAACACTGAAGCTTTCTTT.

As regards this clonotype: This could be a read error, since a much larger clone is one nucleotide away. The chain is built from TRBV11-2 and TRBJ2-4; 7 bases map to TRBD1. Germline V CDR1 and CDR2: SGHAT, FQNNGV. CDR3 length: 17 residues. The CDR3 nucleotides read TGTGCCAGCAGCCCCAGGGGGTTTAAGTTAGCCAAAAACATGCAGTACTTC. Translated: CASSPRGFKLAKNMQYF.

This clonotype was seen more than once but under ten times. The J gene is TRBJ2-5, the V gene TRBV20-1; possibly TRBD2 for D (6 bases). Trimming took off 0 bases at V and 5 bases at J, with 16 bases between the two ends. Per the germline V gene, CDR1 is DFQATT and CDR2 is SNEGSKA (reference sequence). This CDR3 contains 15 residues. DNA of the CDR3: TGCAGTGCTAGAGATCACGGCAGGGCGGGGGAGACCCAGTACTTC. Protein: CSARDHGRAGETQYF.

This clonotype came up many times. The genes are TRBV5-1 and TRBJ2-7; 10 bases match TRBD2. The CDR3 has 15 residues. Trimming at V came to 3 bases and at J to 4 bases, leaving 7 bases not matched to a gene. In germline, CDR1 is SGHRS, CDR2 YFSETQ. The CDR3 region is CASSWSASGSYEQYF. The DNA of the CDR3 is TGCGCCAGCAGCTGGAGCGCTAGCGGGAGTTACGAGCAGTACTTC.

As for this clonotype: A much bigger clone sits one base away, suggesting this may be a read error. The chain recombines TRBV13 with TRBJ2-7; unclear D gene. V was trimmed by 5 bases and J by 1 base, leaving 9 bases between them. This CDR3 region has 13 residues. Germline assignment: CDR1 PRHDT and CDR2 FYEKMQ (reference sequence). The DNA for the CDR3 is TGTGCCAGCAGCACCGTAAAGTCCTACGAGCAGTACTTC. It yields the protein CASSTVKSYEQYF. Supplemented by reference TRBV13 and TRBJ2-7, the full variable domain reads AAGVIQSPRHLIKEKRETATLKCYPIPRHDTVYWYQQGPGQDPQFLISFYEKMQSDKGSIPDRFSAQQFSDYHSELNMSSLELGDSALYFCASSTVKSYEQYFGPGTRLTVT.

This clonotype showed up many times. V is TRBV24-1 and J is TRBJ2-7; D remains ambiguous. Trimming left V 5 bases short and J 2 bases short, with 12 bases between. Germline CDR1 reads KGHDR; CDR2 reads SFDVKD. The CDR3 extends over 14 amino acids. In nucleotides, the CDR3 is TGTGCCACCAGTGGTTCAGGTCATCCCTACGAGCAGTACTTC. Its translation: CATSGSGHPYEQYF.

At least ten counts were recorded for this clonotype. The chain is built from TRBV5-5 and TRBJ1-4, with D possibly being TRBD1 (6 bases). The CDR3 spans 19 residues. The germline V gene encodes CDR1 SGHKS and CDR2 YYEKEE (reference sequence). Trimming shortened V by 2 bases and J by 3 bases, and 23 bases separated the two germline ends. CDR3: CASSFGPTNRGQPNEKLFF. For the CDR3, the DNA is TGTGCCAGCAGCTTCGGGCCCACGAATCGGGGGCAGCCTAATGAAAAACTGTTTTTT.

This clonotype was counted many times. The rearrangement joins TRBV29-1 to TRBJ1-1; TRBD1 agrees at 7 bases. Trimming cost V 7 bases and J 4 bases; bases outside gene matches: 12. The CDR3 contains 14 residues. Looked up from germline, CDR1 is SQVTM and CDR2 is ANQGSEA. DNA of the CDR3: TGCAGCGCCCAACTCAGGGGGGAGAGCACTGAAGCTTTCTTT. Translated: CSAQLRGESTEAFF.

In its sample, this clonotype was seen many times. The gene calls are TRBV20-1 and TRBJ2-1; D might be TRBD2 (6 bases). Germline CDR1 and CDR2: DFQATT and SNEGSKA (reference sequence). This CDR3 region has 14 residues. V lost 6 bases and J lost 0, with 12 bases in between. CDR3 sequence: CSAGGSGSYNEQFF. In DNA, the CDR3 is TGCAGTGCAGGTGGTAGCGGCTCCTACAATGAGCAGTTCTTC.

This clonotype was seen at least ten times. The chain employs TRBV10-3 and TRBJ2-1; D is perhaps TRBD1 or TRBD2 (5 bases each). The germline V and J ends were trimmed by 0 bases and 10 bases, with 10 bases remaining between them. Germline lookup yields CDR1 ENHRY and CDR2 SYGVKD. This CDR3 has 13 amino acids. DNA of the CDR3: TGTGCCATCAGTGAGTCGAAATGGGACGAGCAGTTCTTC. As protein: CAISESKWDEQFF.

This clonotype was seen at least ten times. The V and J genes are TRBV28 and TRBJ2-3; D might be TRBD1 or TRBD2, each matching 5 bases. CDR1 and CDR2 (germline): MDHEN, SYDVKM. Trimming shortened V by 4 bases and J by 10 bases, and 9 bases separated the two germline ends. This CDR3 has 11 residues. DNA of the CDR3: TGTGCCAGCAGTTCGAGGGGCTCGCAGTATTTT. Protein: CASSSRGSQYF.

This clonotype appeared many times. The V call is TRBV13, the J call TRBJ2-3; no clear D gene. Germline assignment: CDR1 PRHDT and CDR2 FYEKMQ (reference sequence). V shed 4 bases and J shed 6 bases, with 8 bases lying between them. The CDR3 has 12 residues. CDR3 protein: CASSYPGDTQYF. DNA of the CDR3: TGTGCCAGCAGCTACCCCGGTGATACGCAGTATTTT.

This clonotype came up many times. V and J are TRBV7-2 and TRBJ2-3; D remains unclear. Trimming shortened V by 2 bases and J by 4 bases, and 10 bases separated the two germline ends. The CDR3 loop spans 14 amino acids. CDR1 is SGHTA, CDR2 FQGNSA, per germline. CDR3 sequence (DNA): TGTGCCAGCAGCTTAAGGCAGGACCCAGATACGCAGTATTTT. Translated: CASSLRQDPDTQYF.

This clonotype was detected ten times or more. The gene calls are TRBV10-3 and TRBJ1-6, with TRBD1 matching over 8 bases. V was clipped by 7 bases and J by 8 bases; unmatched bases: 4. This CDR3 contains 13 residues. CDR1 and CDR2 (germline): ENHRY, SYGVKD. CDR3 nucleotides: TGTGCCATCAAAGGACAGGGCGATTCACCCCTCCACTTT. Translating gives CAIKGQGDSPLHF.

A few counts support this clonotype. The chain has TRBV19 and TRBJ2-1; the D is unclear. Germline V gene data show CDR1 as LNHDA and CDR2 as SQIVND (reference sequence). CDR3 length: 15 amino acids. The germline V and J ends were trimmed by 6 bases and 0 bases, with 12 bases remaining between them. CDR3 in amino acids: CASRNGLSSYNEQFF. The CDR3 DNA is TGTGCCAGTAGGAACGGGCTAAGCTCCTACAATGAGCAGTTCTTC.

This clonotype has a handful of counts. V and J are TRBV5-1 and TRBJ2-3; 8 positions match TRBD1. Germline CDR1 reads SGHRS; CDR2 reads YFSETQ. This CDR3 region has 15 residues. With 0 bases clipped from V and 5 bases from J, the junction kept 5 bases outside the gene matches. The CDR3 sequence is CASSLGQGAGDTQYF. The CDR3 coding sequence is TGCGCCAGCAGCTTGGGGCAGGGGGCCGGAGATACGCAGTATTTT. Variable domain in full (rest from reference TRBV5-1 and TRBJ2-3): KAGVTQTPRYLIKTRGQQVTLSCSPISGHRSVSWYQQTPGQGLQFLFEYFSETQRNKGNFPGRFSGRQFSNSRSEMNVSTLELGDSALYLCASSLGQGAGDTQYFGPGTRLTVL.

The V and J genes are TRBV10-3 and TRBJ2-1, with D unclear. V lost 3 bases and J lost 5, with 11 bases in between. Per the germline V gene, CDR1 is ENHRY and CDR2 is SYGVKD. The CDR3 is made up of 14 amino acids. CDR3 DNA sequence: TGTGCCATCAGTGAAGGGCTGAAGAACAATGAGCAGTTCTTC. Amino acids: CAISEGLKNNEQFF.

This clonotype was seen ten or more times. The rearrangement joins TRBV11-3 to TRBJ1-1; D possibly corresponds to TRBD1 (5 bases). Germline V gene data show CDR1 as SGHNT and CDR2 as YENEEA. The CDR3 totals 14 residues. Trimming left V 5 bases short and J 6 bases short, with 16 bases between. The CDR3 DNA follows: TGTGCCAGCAGCCCCGGGGGAGGAGTCGCTGAAGCTTTCTTT. Protein: CASSPGGGVAEAFF. Combining the CDR3 with reference TRBV11-3 and TRBJ1-1 gives the whole variable domain EAGVVQSPRYKIIEKKQPVAFWCNPISGHNTLYWYLQNLGQGPELLIRYENEEAVDDSQLPKDRFSAERLKGVDSTLKIQPAELGDSAVYLCASSPGGGVAEAFFGQGTRLTVV.

In its sample, this clonotype was seen many times. The gene calls are TRBV28 and TRBJ2-3; D remains unclear. V was shortened by 2 bases and J by 0 bases, with 9 bases between the two germline ends. The CDR3 runs 15 residues. From germline, CDR1 is MDHEN and CDR2 SYDVKM. CDR3 residues: CASSLGLTSTDTQYF. CDR3 coding DNA: TGTGCCAGCAGTTTAGGCTTAACTAGCACAGATACGCAGTATTTT.

This clonotype was found a few times. V is TRBV7-2 and J is TRBJ2-5; TRBD2 agrees at 7 bases. J was trimmed by 5 bases and V by 2 bases; bases with no gene match: 8. The CDR3 spans 15 residues. Germline assignment: CDR1 SGHTA and CDR2 FQGNSA. The DNA of the CDR3 is TGTGCCAGCAGCTTACCCGCGGGAGCGGGTGAGACCCAGTACTTC. Its translation: CASSLPAGAGETQYF.